This TCR beta chain was identified in a study of CD8+CD57+ T cells in acquired aplastic anemia (dated by TCRdb to the late 2010s). Regarding the study in general: On average, sorted CD4+ and CD8+ cells yielded around 3.4 ug of extracted DNA, with a range of about 0.17 to 27.4 ug. A CD8+CD57+ expansion meant a frequency higher than the mean frequency seen in healthy subjects.

The CDR3 starts with the cysteine, ends with the phenylalanine, and has 15 residues. Here the CDR3 DNA is all that survives: 45 bases in frame from base 1. The junction carries 15 bases between V and J, which are trimmed by 1 base and 5 bases respectively. Reading the germline V gene gives CDR1 SGHVS and CDR2 FNYEAQ. Broad study findings and their caveats: Patients and healthy controls showed no significant difference in CD8+ Simpson's diversity (P=0.060). Roughly 31 CD8+ CDR3 sequences were shared between patients and controls but appeared highly expressed in patients and within their immunodominant clones.

As concerns this clonotype: The antigen this receptor binds is unknown. One base away there is no much larger clone; base qualities are not given.

Genomic DNA served as template for TCR beta VDJ combination and CDR3 sequence profiling. An Illumina HiSeq 2000 was the platform used for TCR repertoire sequencing. The study's processing was this. TRBV/TRBJ rearrangement plots, CDR3 size and DJ length profiles, and Simpson's diversity index were used to evaluate the repertoires. The immunodominant clone was defined as the most abundant DNA sequence in deep sequencing data. CDR3 amino acid sequences were screened for sharing across subjects and were compared with published repertoires and the VDJdb database. TCRdb reprocessing: public reads trimmed at Q25 with fastp, clones called with MiXCR, in-frame beta chains kept. Duplicate CDR3 protein sequences are folded into a single record with the most common DNA and genes. TCRdb assigned the V and J calls; the authors' analysis was not used. This sample lists under 250,000 distinct CDR3 sequences; more than 55% were detected once. The biggest ten clones account for about three fifths of the sample.

Expansion of CD8+CD57+ cells had been shown by flow cytometry in the patients chosen for sequencing. Every patient had severe acquired aplastic anemia, diagnosed using the International Study of Aplastic Anemia and Agranulocytosis and Camitta criteria. No therapy had been received by the patients at the time of blood sampling. TCR repertoires of sorted CD4+ and CD8+ blood T cells from severe aplastic anemia patients and healthy subjects were deep-sequenced in the study. Patients were enrolled under clinicaltrials.gov protocols 00001620, 01623167, 00001397, 00071045, 00081523 and 00961064 in the USA. Ficoll-Paque density gradient centrifugation was used to isolate peripheral blood mononuclear cells. Before DNA was extracted, CD4+ and CD8+ T cells were sorted using either FACS or magnetic beads.

The sequenced sample consisted of sorted CD4+, CD8+, or CD8+CD57+ T cells (not recorded which) from PBMCs. Recombination linked TRBV7-6 to TRBJ2-7; perhaps TRBD1 is the D gene, with 5 bases matching. The sequence was collected from a human donor with aplastic anemia. The CDR3 region: CASSLVTQGGHEQYF. The nucleotides are TGTGCCAGCAGCTTAGTGACCCAGGGCGGCCACGAGCAGTACTTC. The full variable domain, completed from the reference TRBV7-6 and TRBJ2-7 proteins outside the CDR3, reads GAGVSQSPRYKVTKRGQDVALRCDPISGHVSLYWYRQALGQGPEFLTYFNYEAQQDKSGLPNDRFSAERPEGSISTLTIQRTEQRDSAMYRCASSLVTQGGHEQYFGPGTRLTVT.